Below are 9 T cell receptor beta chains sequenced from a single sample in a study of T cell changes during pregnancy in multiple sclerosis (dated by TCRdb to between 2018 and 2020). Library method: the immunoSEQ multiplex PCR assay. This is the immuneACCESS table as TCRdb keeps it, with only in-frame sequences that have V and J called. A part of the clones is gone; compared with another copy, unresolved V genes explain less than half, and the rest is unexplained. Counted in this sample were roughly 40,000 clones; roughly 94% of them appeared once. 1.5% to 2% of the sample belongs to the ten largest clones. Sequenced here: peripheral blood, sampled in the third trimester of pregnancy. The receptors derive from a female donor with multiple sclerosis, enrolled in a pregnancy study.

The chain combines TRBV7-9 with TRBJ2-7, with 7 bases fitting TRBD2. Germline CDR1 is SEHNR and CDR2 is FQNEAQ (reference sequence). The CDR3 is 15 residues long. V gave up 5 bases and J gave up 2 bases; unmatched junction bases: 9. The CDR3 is CASSRAPSGPYEQYF. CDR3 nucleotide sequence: TGTGCCAGCAGCCGTGCGCCTAGCGGTCCCTACGAGCAGTACTTC.

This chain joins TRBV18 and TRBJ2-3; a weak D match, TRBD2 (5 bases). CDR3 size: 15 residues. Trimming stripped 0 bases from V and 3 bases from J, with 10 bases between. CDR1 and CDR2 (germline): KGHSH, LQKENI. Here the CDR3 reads CASSPPLPGTDTQYF. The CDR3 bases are TGTGCCAGCTCACCACCACTTCCGGGAACAGATACGCAGTATTTT.

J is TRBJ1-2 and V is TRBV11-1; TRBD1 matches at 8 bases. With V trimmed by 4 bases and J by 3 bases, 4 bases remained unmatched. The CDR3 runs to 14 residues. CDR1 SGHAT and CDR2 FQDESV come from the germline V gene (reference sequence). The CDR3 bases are TGTGCCAGCAGCTACGGACAGGGCCACTATGGCTACACCTTC. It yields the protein CASSYGQGHYGYTF.

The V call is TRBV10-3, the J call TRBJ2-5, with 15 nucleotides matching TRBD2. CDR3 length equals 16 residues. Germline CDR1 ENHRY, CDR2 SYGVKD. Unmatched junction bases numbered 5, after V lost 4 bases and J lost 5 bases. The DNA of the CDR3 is TGTGCCATCAGTGGGGGACTAGCGGGGGGCCAGGAGACCCAGTACTTC. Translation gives CAISGGLAGGQETQYF.

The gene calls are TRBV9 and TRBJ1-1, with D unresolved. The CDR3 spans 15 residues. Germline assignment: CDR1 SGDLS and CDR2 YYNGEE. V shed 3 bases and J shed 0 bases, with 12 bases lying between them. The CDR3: CASSGRGGMNTEAFF. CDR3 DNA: TGTGCCAGCAGCGGGAGAGGAGGGATGAACACTGAAGCTTTCTTT.

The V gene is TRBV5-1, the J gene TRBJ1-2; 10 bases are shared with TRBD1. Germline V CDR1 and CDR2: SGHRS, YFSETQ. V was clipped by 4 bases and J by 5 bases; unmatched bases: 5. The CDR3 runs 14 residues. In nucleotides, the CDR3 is TGCGCCAGCAGCCCCGGACAGGGGGGTTATGGCTACACCTTC. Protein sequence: CASSPGQGGYGYTF.

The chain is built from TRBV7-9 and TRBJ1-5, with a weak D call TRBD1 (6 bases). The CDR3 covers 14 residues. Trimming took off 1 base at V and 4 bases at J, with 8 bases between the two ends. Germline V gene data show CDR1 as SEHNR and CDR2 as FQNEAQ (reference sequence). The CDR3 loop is CASSLDRENQPQHF. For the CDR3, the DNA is TGTGCCAGCAGCTTAGACAGGGAAAATCAGCCCCAGCATTTT.

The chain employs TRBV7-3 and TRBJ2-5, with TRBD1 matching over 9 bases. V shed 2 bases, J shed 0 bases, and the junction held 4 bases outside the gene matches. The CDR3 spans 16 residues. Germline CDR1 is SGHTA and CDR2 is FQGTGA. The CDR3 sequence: CASSLGDRAYQETQYF. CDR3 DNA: TGTGCCAGCAGCTTAGGGGACAGGGCCTACCAAGAGACCCAGTACTTC.

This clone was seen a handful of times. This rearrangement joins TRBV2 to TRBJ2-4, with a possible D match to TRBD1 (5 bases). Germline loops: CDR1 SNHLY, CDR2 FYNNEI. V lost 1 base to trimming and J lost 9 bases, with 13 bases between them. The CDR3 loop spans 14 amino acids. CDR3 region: CASSEGQIRAIQYF. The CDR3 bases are TGTGCCAGCAGTGAAGGACAGATTAGGGCCATTCAGTACTTC.